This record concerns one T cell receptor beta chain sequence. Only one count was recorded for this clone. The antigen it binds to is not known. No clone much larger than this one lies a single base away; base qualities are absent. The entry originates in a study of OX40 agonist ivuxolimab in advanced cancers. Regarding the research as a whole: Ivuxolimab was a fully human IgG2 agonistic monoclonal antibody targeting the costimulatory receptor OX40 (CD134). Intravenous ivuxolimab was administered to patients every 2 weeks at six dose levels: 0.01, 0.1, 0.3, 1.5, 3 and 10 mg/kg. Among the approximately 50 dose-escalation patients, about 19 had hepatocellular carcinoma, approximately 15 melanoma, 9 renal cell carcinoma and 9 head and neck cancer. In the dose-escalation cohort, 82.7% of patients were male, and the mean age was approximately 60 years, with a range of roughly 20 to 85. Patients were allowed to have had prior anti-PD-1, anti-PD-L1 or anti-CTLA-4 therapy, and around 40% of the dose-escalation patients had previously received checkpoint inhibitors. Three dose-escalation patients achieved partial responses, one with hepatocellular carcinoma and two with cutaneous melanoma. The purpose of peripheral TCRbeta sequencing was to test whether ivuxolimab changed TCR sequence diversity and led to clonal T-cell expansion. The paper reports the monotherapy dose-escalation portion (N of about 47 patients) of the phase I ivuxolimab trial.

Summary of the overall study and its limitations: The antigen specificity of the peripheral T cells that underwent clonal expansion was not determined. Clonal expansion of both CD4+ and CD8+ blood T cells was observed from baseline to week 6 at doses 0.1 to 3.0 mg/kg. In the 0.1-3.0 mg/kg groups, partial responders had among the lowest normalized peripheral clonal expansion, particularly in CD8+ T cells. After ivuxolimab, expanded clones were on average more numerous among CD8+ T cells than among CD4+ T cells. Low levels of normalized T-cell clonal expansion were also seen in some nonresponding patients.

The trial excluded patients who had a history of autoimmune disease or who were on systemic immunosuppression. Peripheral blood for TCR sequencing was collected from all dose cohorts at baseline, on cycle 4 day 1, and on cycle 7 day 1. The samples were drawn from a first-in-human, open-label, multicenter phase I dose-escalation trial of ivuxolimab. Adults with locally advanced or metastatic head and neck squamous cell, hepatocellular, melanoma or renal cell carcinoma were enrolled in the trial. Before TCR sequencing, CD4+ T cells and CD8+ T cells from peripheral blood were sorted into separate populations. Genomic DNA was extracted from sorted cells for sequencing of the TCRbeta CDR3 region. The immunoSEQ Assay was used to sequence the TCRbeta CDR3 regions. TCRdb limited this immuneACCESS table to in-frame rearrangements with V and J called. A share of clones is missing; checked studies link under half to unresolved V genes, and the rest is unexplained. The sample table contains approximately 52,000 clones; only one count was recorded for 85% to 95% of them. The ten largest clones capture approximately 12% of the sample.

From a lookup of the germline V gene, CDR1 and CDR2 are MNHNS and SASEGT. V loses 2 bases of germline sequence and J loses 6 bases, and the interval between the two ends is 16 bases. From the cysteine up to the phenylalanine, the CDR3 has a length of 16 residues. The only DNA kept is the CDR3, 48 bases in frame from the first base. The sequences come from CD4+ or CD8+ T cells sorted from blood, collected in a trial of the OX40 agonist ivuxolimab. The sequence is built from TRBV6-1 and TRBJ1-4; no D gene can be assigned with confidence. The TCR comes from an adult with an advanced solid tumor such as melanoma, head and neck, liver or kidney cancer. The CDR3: CASSEPGRGKHEKLFF. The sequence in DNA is TGTGCCAGCAGTGAACCCGGTCGTGGGAAACATGAAAAACTGTTTTTT.